This entry features one T cell receptor beta chain sequence. Trimming removed 1 base at V and 5 bases at J, with 11 bases between. CDR1 and CDR2 (germline): KGHSH, LQKENI. There are 14 residues in the CDR3. The data were taken from a study of OX40 agonist ivuxolimab in advanced cancers. Study at large: The study treated patients with ivuxolimab, an agonistic anti-OX40 (CD134) antibody. While on treatment, patients had intravenous ivuxolimab at 0.01 to 10 mg/kg every 2 weeks.

TCRdb keeps only in-frame clones here, not all; method: immunoSEQ multiplex PCR. The sample lists roughly 61,000 clones; around 90% were seen once. Here the sequenced sample was CD4+ or CD8+ T cells sorted from blood, taken in a trial of the OX40 agonist ivuxolimab. V usage is TRBV18 and J usage is TRBJ1-1, with D perhaps TRBD1 (6 bases). This clonotype was sampled from an adult with an advanced solid tumor such as melanoma, head and neck, liver or kidney cancer. CDR3 region: CASSPQGGGTEAFF. The CDR3 nucleotides are TGTGCCAGCTCACCACAAGGGGGGGGAACTGAAGCTTTCTTT.